This T cell receptor beta chain was obtained from a study of a mutant IDH1 vaccine in newly diagnosed glioma. Study-level background: Patients got radiotherapy, temozolomide, or both beforehand, and most got both.

TCRdb keeps only in-frame clones here, not all; method: immunoSEQ multiplex PCR. The sample records about 15,000 clones, 80% to 90% being singletons. Concerning this clone itself: The antigen is not known.

The time point here: baseline, week 1 (first vaccination visit). Sample treatment: pre-vaccination baseline after standard-of-care therapy. Newly diagnosed WHO grade 3 or 4 IDH1-mutant, ATRX-lost astrocytomas were identified in the donors. Study outcomes and limitations: There were vaccine-induced immune responses in just over 90% of the patients.

Germline V gene lookup returns CDR1 DFQATT and CDR2 SNEGSKA (reference sequence). The CDR3 consists of 11 residues. Trimming shortened V by 6 bases and J by 5 bases, and 11 bases separated the two germline ends. Sequenced material: PBMCs, taken from a glioma patient treated with radiotherapy, temozolomide or both. The chain couples TRBV20-1 to TRBJ2-7; possibly TRBD2 for D (6 bases). The TCR sequence derives from a middle-aged woman with glioma. Some clones in this sample may be carry-over from other donors' samples. CDR3 nucleotides: TGCAGTGCCCGGCGGGGTAACGAGCAGTACTTC. Translating it yields CSARRGNEQYF.